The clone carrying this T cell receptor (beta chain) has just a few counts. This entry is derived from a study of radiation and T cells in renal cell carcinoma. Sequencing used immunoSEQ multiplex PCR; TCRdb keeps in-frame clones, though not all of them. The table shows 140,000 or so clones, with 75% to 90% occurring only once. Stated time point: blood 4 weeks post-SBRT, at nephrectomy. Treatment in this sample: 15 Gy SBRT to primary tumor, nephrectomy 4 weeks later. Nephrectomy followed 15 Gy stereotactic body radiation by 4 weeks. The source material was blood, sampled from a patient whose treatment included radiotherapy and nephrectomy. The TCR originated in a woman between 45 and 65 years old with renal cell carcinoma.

CDR3 amino acids: CASSRGYGYTF. CDR3 coding DNA: TGTGCCAGCAGCCGGGGATATGGCTACACCTTC. The chain recombines TRBV28 with TRBJ1-2; D call uncertain. The V gene lost 6 bases and the J gene lost 5 bases, with 7 bases spanning the gap. The length of the CDR3 is 11 residues. Germline V gene data show CDR1 as MDHEN and CDR2 as SYDVKM.